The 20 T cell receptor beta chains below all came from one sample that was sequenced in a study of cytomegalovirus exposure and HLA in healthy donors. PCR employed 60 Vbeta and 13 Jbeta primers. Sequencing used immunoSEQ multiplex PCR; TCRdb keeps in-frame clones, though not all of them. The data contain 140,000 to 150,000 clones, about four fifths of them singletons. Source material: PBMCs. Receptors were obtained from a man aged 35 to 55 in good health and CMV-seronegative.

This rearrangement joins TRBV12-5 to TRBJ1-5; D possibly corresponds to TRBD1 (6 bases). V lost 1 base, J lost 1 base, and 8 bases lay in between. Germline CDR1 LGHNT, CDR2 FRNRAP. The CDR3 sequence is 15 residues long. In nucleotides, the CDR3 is TGTGCTAGTGGTTTGGCTCAGGGGAGCAATCAGCCCCAGCATTTT. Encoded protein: CASGLAQGSNQPQHF.

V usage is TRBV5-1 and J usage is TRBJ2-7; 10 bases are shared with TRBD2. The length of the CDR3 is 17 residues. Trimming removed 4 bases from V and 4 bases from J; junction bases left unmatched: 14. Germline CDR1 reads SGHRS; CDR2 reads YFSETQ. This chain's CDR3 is CASSAGGPSGGQYEQYF. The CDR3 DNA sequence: TGCGCCAGCAGCGCGGGCGGGCCTAGCGGGGGCCAGTACGAGCAGTACTTC.

The CDR3 DNA reads TGTGCCAGCCCTCCTCCCGGGACAGGGAGTCAGCCCCAGCATTTT. Its protein is CASPPPGTGSQPQHF. This rearrangement joins TRBV28 to TRBJ1-5; 9 bases are a match to TRBD1. J lost 6 bases, V lost 8 bases, and 11 bases had no gene match. Germline lookup yields CDR1 MDHEN and CDR2 SYDVKM. CDR3 length: 15 amino acids.

The CDR3 DNA is TGTGCCAGCAGCGTAGCCGGGGGGACCGGGCTTATGTCCCTCCACTTT. Its translation: CASSVAGGTGLMSLHF. V and J are TRBV9 and TRBJ1-6; D perhaps matches TRBD1 (5 bases). V was trimmed by 0 bases and J by 14 bases, leaving 21 bases between them. The CDR3 is 16 residues long. Germline CDR1 reads SGDLS; CDR2 reads YYNGEE.

CDR3 sequence: CASSSGLAGAETQYF. CDR3 nucleotide sequence: TGTGCCAGCAGCTCTGGACTAGCGGGGGCGGAGACCCAGTACTTC. V and J are TRBV7-3 and TRBJ2-5, with 13 nucleotides matching TRBD2. Germline lookup yields CDR1 SGHTA and CDR2 FQGTGA. The CDR3 spans 15 residues. The ends lost 4 bases at V and 5 bases at J; junction bases unmatched: 4.

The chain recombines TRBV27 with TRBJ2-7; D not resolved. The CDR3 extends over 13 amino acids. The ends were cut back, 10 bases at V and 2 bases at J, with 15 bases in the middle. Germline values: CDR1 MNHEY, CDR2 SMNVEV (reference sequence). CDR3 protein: CAIPPKSAYEQYF. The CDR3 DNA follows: TGTGCCATCCCCCCCAAATCGGCCTACGAGCAGTACTTC.

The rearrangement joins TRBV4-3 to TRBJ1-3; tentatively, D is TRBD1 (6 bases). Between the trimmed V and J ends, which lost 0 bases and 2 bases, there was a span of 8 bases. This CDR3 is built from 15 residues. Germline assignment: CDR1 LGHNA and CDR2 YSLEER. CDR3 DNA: TGCGCCAGCAGCCAAGATTGGGACACTGGAAACACCATATATTTT. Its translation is CASSQDWDTGNTIYF.

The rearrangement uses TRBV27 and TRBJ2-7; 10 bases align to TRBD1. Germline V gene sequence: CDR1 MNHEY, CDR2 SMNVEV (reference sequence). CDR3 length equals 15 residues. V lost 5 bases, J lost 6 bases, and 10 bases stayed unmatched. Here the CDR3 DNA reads TGTGCCAGCAGTCGCCCCGGGACAGGGGATTTCGAGCAGTACTTC. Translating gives CASSRPGTGDFEQYF.

CDR3 DNA sequence: TGTGCCAGTAGTGACAGCGGACTAGCGGGGGGCACAGATACGCAGTATTTT. Protein: CASSDSGLAGGTDTQYF. The chain combines TRBV19 with TRBJ2-3; 13 nucleotides agree with TRBD2. Trimming took 5 bases from V and 1 from J; bases not matched to a gene: 6. CDR3 size: 17 residues. In germline, CDR1 is LNHDA, CDR2 SQIVND (reference sequence).

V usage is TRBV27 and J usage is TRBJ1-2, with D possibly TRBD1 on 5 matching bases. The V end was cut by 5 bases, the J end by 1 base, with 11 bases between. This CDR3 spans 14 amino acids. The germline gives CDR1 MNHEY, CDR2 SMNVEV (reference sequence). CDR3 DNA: TGTGCCAGCAGTCCCCAGGGATTTAACTATGGCTACACCTTC. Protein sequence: CASSPQGFNYGYTF.

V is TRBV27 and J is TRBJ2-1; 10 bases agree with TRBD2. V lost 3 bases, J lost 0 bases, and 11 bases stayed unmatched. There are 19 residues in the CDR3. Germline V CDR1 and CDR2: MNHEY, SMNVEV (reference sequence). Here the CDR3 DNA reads TGTGCCAGCAGTTTTAAAGCGGGGGGGCTATCTAGCTCCTACAATGAGCAGTTCTTC. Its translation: CASSFKAGGLSSSYNEQFF.

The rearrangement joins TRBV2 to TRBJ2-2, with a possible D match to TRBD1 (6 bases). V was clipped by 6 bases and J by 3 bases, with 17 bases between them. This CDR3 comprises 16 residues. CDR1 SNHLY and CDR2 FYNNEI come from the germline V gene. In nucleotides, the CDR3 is TGTGCCAGCAGCAACAGCAGGGGCTTGGACACCGGGGAGCTGTTTTTT. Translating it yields CASSNSRGLDTGELFF.

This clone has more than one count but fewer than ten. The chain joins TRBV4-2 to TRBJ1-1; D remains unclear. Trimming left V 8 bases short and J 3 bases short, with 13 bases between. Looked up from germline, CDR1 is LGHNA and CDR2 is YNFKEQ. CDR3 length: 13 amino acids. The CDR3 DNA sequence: TGTGCCAGCCGGGTCTCAGTATACACTGAAGCTTTCTTT. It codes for CASRVSVYTEAFF.

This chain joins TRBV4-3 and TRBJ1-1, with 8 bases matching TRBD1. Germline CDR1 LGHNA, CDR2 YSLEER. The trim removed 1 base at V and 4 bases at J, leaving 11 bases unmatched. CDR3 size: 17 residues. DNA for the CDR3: TGCGCCAGCAGCCAAGCTAAGGCAGGGGGCTCGGGCACTGAAGCTTTCTTT. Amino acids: CASSQAKAGGSGTEAFF.

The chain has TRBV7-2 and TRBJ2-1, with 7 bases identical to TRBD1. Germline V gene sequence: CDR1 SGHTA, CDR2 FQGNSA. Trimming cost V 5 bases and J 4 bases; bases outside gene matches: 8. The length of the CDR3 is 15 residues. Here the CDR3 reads CASSTGQWNYNEQFF. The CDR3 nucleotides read TGTGCCAGCAGCACGGGACAGTGGAATTACAATGAGCAGTTCTTC.

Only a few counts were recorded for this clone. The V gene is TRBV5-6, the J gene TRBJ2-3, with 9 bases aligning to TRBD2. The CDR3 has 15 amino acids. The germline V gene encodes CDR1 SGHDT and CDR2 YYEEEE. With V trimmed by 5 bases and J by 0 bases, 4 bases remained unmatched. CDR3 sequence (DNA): TGTGCCAGCAGGAGCGGGGGGTTTAGCACAGATACGCAGTATTTT. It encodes CASRSGGFSTDTQYF.

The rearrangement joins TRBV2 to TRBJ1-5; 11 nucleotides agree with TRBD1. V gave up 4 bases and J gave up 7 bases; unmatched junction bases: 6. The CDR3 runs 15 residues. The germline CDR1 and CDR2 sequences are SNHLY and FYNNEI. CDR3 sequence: CASSGTGGAGQPQHF. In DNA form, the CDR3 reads TGTGCCAGCAGTGGGACAGGGGGCGCAGGACAGCCCCAGCATTTT.

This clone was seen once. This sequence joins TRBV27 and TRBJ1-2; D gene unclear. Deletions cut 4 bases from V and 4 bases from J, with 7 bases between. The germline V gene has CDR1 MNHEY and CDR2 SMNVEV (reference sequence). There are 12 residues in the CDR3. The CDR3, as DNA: TGTGCCAGCAGTTCCTCGGGCTATGGCTACACCTTC. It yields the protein CASSSSGYGYTF.

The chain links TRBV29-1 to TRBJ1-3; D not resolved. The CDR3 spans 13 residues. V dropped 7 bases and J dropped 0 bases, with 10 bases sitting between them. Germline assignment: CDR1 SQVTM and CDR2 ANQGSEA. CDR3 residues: CSGLVGSGNTIYF. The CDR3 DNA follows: TGCAGCGGATTAGTTGGCTCTGGAAACACCATATATTTT. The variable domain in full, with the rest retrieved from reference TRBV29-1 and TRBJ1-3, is SAVISQKPSRDICQRGTSLTIQCQVDSQVTMMFWYRQQPGQSLTLIATANQGSEATYESGFVIDKFPISRPNLTFSTLTVSNMSPEDSSIYLCSGLVGSGNTIYFGEGSWLTVV.

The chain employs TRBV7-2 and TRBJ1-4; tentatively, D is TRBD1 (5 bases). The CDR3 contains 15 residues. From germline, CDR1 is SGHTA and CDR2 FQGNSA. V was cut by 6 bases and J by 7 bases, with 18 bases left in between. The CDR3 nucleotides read TGTGCCAGCAGGCCTAGGATGGGGGGTTCTGAAAAACTGTTTTTT. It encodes CASRPRMGGSEKLFF.